The clone carrying this T cell receptor (beta chain) has only one observation. This entry is derived from a study of shared clonotypes between healthy human individuals. The table came from immunoSEQ multiplex PCR; TCRdb's copy has only in-frame clones and leaves some out. Of approximately 2,300,000 clones in the sample, 85% to 95% were seen once. The CDR3 covers 16 residues. Germline values: CDR1 LGHNA, CDR2 YSLEER. The ends were cut back, 0 bases at V and 1 base at J, with 12 bases in the middle. Only Caucasian adults living in Nashville, Tennessee served as donors. Material for sequencing was naive CD4+ T cells from PBMCs. As for subset: CD45RA+ positively selected. This sequence originates from a man between 18 and 29 years old in good health. Some clones in this sample may be carry-over from other donors' samples. The V and J genes are TRBV4-3 and TRBJ1-1, with no clear D. The CDR3 sequence: CASSQDLQQRNTEAFF. The CDR3 DNA sequence: TGCGCCAGCAGCCAAGATCTTCAACAGCGGAACACTGAAGCTTTCTTT.